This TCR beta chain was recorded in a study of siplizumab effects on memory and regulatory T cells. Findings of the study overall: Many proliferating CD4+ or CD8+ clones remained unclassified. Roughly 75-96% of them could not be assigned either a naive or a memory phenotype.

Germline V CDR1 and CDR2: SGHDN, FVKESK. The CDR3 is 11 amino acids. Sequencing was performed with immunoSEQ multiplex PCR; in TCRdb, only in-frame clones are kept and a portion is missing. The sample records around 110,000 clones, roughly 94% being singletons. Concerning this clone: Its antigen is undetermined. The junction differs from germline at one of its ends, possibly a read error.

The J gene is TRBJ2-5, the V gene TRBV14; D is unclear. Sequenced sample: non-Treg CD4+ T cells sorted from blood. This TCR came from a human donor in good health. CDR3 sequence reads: CASSKEETQYF. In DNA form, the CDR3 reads TGTGCCAGCAGCAAAGAGGAGACCCAGTACTTC.